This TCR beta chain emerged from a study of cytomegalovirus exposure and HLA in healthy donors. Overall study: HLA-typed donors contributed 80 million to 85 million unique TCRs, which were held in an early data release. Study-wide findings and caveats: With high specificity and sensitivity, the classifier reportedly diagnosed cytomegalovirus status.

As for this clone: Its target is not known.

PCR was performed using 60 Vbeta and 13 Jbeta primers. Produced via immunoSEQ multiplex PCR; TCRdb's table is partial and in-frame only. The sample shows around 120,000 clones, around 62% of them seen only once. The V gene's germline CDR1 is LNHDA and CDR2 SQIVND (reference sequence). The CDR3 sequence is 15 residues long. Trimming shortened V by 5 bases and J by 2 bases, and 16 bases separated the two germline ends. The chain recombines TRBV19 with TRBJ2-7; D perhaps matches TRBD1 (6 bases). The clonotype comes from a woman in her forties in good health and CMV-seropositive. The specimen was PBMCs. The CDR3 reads CASSDPGQGTYEQYF. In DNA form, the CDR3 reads TGTGCCAGTAGTGATCCGGGACAAGGCACCTACGAGCAGTACTTC.